The text below deals with one TCR beta chain. Its antigen remains unknown. The source of the sample is a study of cytomegalovirus exposure and HLA in healthy donors. General study results and limits: Using the classifier, cytomegalovirus status was reportedly diagnosed with high specificity and sensitivity. Cytomegalovirus-associated TCR beta chains were listed, numbering some 150. It was found in a later analysis that first-cohort TCR clusters tended to co-occur in the 120 validation repertoires.

TCRdb's copy holds only in-frame clones and misses some; the assay was immunoSEQ multiplex PCR. The sample consists of 200,000 to 250,000 clones, around 87% of them appearing once. The donors were part of the validation cohort, which consisted of over a hundred subjects and was separate from the first cohort of about 670 subjects. Per the germline V gene, CDR1 is SEHNR and CDR2 is FQNEAQ (reference sequence). J gave up 5 bases and V 8 bases, and 5 bases lay outside the gene matches. CDR3 length: 13 amino acids. The rearrangement joins TRBV7-9 to TRBJ2-1; 8 nucleotides match TRBD1. The TCR comes from a man younger than 35 in good health and CMV-seronegative. Sequencing was performed on PBMCs. The CDR3 spells CASGTGPDNEQFF. As DNA, the CDR3 is TGTGCCAGCGGGACAGGACCCGACAATGAGCAGTTCTTC.